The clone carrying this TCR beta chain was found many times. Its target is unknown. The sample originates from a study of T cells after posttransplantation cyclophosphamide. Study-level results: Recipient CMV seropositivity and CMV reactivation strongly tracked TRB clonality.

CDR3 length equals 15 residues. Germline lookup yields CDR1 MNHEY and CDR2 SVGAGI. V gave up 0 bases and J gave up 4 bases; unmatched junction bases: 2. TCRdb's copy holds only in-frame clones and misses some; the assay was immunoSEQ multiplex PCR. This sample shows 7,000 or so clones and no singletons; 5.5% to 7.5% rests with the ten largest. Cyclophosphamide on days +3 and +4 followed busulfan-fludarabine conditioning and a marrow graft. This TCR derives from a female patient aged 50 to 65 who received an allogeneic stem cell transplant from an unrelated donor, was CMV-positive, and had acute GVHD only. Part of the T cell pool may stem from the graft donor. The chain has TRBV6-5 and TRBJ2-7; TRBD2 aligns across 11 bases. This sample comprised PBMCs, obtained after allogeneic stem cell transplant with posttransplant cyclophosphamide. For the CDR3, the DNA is TGTGCCAGCAGTTACTCGCTAGCGGGGGGTTACGAGCAGTACTTC. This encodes CASSYSLAGGYEQYF.